This record concerns one T cell receptor (beta chain) sequence. Enrollees, about 18 to 95 years old, lived in about two dozen US areas. Before being deemed recovered, Cohort 3 donors had two negative PCRs, clearance, or symptom resolution. Using immunoSEQ multiplex PCR, the repertoire was profiled, and TCRdb retains in-frame clones only, with some absent. This sample has around 290,000 clones; 88% occur once, and the top ten carry approximately 1%. The data stem from a study of blood T cell repertoires in COVID-19. Study in general: Researchers got acute and convalescent COVID-19 samples from the United States, Italy and Spain. Nucleic acid was either cDNA or gDNA, and it came from T cells, B-cell-depleted T cells, or PBMCs.

Germline CDR1 and CDR2: SGDLS and YYNGEE. This CDR3 contains 16 residues. V lost 5 bases and J lost 3; bases outside the gene matches: 4. The specimen sequenced was PBMCs or T cells enriched from blood (not recorded which). This chain connects TRBV9 to TRBJ2-2; 13 nucleotides match TRBD2. This TCR was sampled from a woman under 40 who had recovered from COVID-19. The CDR3 nucleotides read TGTGCCAGCAGAACCGGACTAGCGGGAGACACCGGGGAGCTGTTTTTT. It is translated as CASRTGLAGDTGELFF.